This note documents a single TCR beta chain sequence. The target antigen is unknown. The data were obtained in a study of neurological immune-mediated disorders. General observations from the study: No CDR3 amino acid sequences were shared by expanded clones across subjects, suggesting private repertoires in all groups. The greatest degree of TCR clonal expansion was observed in HTLV-1-associated myelopathy, with the lowest in multiple sclerosis, below that of healthy controls.

Every sequencing run returned over 160 million TCR-beta sequences, which were derived from 15-18 subjects. A single record per CDR3 protein comes from TCRdb applying MiXCR to the 5' RACE reads. The sample consists of tens of thousands of distinct CDR3 sequences, over 20% of them appearing once. Germline V gives CDR1 LGHDT, CDR2 YNNKEL (reference sequence). This CDR3 region has 11 residues. V shed 4 bases and J 9 bases; nucleotides not matched to a gene: 0. The sample comprised PBMCs. The chain uses TRBV3-1 and TRBJ2-1; 7 nucleotides line up with TRBD2. This clonotype was obtained from a woman in her 70s in good health. As DNA, the CDR3 is TGTGCCAGCAGCCGGGGGGGTGAGCAGTTCTTC. Amino acid sequence: CASSRGGEQFF.